The TCR beta chain under discussion was sequenced for a study of Graves' ophthalmopathy and Graves' hyperthyroidism. Overall study results and limits: The model flagged ophthalmopathy progression at around 70% sensitivity and 72% to 85% specificity.

Germline trimming cut 5 bases from V and 0 bases from J; bases unmatched to any gene: 10. Germline CDR1 reads SGHAT; CDR2 reads FQNNGV. The CDR3 loop spans 16 amino acids. This clonotype was seen ten or more times. What it binds is unknown. Beta-chain TCR CDR3 regions were amplified from RNA transcripts. The first round was an RT-PCR with HTBI primers, and the second round was a multiplex PCR. Each CDR3 protein is one row after TCRdb ran MiXCR on the multiplex PCR reads. The sample consists of 360,000 or so distinct CDR3 sequences, approximately 20% of them appearing once. This sequence originates from a woman between 18 and 29 years old with Graves' ophthalmopathy. Material: peripheral blood. The rearrangement joins TRBV11-2 to TRBJ2-7; 7 bases align to TRBD1. CDR3 region: CASSPAGTVVSYEQYF. The CDR3 DNA sequence: TGTGCCAGCAGCCCGGCCGGGACAGTGGTCTCCTACGAGCAGTACTTC.